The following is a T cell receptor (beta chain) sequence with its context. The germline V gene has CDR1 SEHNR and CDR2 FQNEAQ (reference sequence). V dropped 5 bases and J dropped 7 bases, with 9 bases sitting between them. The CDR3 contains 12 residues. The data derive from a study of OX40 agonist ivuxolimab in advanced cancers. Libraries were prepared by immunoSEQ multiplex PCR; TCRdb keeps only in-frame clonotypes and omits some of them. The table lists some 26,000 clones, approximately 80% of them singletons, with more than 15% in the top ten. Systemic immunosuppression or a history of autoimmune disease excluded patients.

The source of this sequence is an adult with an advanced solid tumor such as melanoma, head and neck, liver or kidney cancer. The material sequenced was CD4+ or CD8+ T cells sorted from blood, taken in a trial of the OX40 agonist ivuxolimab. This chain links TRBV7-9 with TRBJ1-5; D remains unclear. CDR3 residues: CASSQDSQPQHF. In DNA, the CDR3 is TGTGCCAGCAGCCAGGACTCACAGCCCCAGCATTTT.